The clone carrying this TCR beta chain showed up many times. The antigen is undetermined. This entry comes from a study of T cells in Graves' hyperthyroidism and ophthalmopathy. The germline CDR1 and CDR2 sequences are SGHVS and FQNEAQ. Trimming removed 2 bases at V and 2 bases at J, with 9 bases between. The CDR3 runs to 14 residues. What was amplified from RNA transcripts were TCR beta CDR3 regions. The primer set for the first-round RT-PCR of the TCR CDR3 was HTBI. Using its own MiXCR run on the multiplex PCR reads, TCRdb lists one record per CDR3 protein. The sample has about 380,000 distinct CDR3 sequences, about a fifth seen once. Study-level points and caveats: From stable hyperthyroidism, ophthalmopathy was separated by a 13 V-J model.

Material for sequencing was blood. This chain uses TRBV7-8 with TRBJ2-5; D is undetermined. This sequence originates from a man aged 18 to 29 with Graves' ophthalmopathy. This CDR3 is CASSLRTDQETQYF. As DNA, the CDR3 is TGTGCCAGCAGCTTAAGAACAGATCAAGAGACCCAGTACTTC.